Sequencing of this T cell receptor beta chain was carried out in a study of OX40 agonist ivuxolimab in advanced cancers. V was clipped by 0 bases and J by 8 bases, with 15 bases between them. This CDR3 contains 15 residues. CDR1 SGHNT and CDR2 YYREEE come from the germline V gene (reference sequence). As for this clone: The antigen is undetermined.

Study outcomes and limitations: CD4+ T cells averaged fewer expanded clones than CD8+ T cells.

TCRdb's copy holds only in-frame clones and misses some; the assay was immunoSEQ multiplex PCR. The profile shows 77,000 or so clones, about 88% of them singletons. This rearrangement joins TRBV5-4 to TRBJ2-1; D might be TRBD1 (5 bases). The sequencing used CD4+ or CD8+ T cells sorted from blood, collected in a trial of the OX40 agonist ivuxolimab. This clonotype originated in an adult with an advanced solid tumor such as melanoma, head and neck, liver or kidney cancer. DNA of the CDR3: TGTGCCAGCAGCTTGGAGGCAGGGTGGAAGGATGAGCAGTTCTTC. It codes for CASSLEAGWKDEQFF.